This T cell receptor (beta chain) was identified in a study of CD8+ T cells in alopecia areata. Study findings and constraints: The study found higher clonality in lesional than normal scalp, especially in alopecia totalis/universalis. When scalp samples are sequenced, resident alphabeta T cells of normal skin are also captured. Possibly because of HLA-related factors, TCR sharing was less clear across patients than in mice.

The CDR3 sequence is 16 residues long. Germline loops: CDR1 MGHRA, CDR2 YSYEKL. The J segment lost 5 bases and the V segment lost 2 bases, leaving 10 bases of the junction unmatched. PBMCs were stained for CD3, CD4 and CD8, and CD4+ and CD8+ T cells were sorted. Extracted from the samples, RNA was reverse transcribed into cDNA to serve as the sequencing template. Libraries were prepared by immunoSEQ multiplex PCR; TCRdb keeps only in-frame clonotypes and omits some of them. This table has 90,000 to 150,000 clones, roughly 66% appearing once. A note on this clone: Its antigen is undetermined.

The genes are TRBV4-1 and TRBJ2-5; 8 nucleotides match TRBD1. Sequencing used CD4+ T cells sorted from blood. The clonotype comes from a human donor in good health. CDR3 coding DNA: TGCGCCAGCAGCCAACCCCGGACAGGGACAAGGGAGACCCAGTACTTC. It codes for CASSQPRTGTRETQYF.